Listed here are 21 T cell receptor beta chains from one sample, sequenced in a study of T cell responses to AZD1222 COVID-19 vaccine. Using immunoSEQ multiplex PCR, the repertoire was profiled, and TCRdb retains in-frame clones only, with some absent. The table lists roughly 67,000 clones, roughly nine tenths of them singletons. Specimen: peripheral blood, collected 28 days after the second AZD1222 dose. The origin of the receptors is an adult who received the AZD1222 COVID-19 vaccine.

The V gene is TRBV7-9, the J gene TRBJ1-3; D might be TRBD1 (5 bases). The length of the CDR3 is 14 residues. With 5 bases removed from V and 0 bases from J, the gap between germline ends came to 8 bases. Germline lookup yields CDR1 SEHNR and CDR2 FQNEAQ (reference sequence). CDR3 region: CASSAQGSGNTIYF. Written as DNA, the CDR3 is TGTGCCAGCAGCGCCCAGGGCTCTGGAAACACCATATATTTT.

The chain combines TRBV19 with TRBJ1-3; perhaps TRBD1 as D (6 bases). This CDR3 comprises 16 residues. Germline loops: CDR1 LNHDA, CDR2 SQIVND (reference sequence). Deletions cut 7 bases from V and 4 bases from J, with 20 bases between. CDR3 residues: CASTPGEQGAGNTIYF. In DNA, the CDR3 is TGTGCCAGTACCCCCGGAGAACAGGGTGCCGGAAACACCATATATTTT.

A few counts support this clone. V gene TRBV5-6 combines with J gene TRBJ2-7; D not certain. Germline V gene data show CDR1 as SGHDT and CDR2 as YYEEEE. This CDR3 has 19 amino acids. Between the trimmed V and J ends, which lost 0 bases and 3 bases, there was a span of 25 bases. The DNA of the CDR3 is TGTGCCAGCAGCTTGGGGCGGAGACTCCTTGGACCGCGGAGCTACGAGCAGTACTTC. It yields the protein CASSLGRRLLGPRSYEQYF.

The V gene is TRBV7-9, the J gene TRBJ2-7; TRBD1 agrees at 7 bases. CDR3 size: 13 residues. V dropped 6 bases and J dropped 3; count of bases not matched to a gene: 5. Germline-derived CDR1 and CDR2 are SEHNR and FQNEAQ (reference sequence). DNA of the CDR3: TGTGCCAGCAGTGGGCAGGGGGACTACGAGCAGTACTTC. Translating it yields CASSGQGDYEQYF.

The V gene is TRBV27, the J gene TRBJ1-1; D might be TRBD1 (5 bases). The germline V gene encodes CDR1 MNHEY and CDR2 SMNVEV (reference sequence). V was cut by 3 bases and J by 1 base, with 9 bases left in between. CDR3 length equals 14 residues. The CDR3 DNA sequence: TGTGCCAGCAGTTTGACTAGGGGGAACACTGAAGCTTTCTTT. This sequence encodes CASSLTRGNTEAFF.

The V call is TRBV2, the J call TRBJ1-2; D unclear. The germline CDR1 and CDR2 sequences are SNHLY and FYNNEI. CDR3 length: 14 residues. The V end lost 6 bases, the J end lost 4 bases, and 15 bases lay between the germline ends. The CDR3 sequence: CASRVQTLSYGYTF. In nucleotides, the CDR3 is TGTGCCAGCAGGGTACAGACGTTGAGCTATGGCTACACCTTC.

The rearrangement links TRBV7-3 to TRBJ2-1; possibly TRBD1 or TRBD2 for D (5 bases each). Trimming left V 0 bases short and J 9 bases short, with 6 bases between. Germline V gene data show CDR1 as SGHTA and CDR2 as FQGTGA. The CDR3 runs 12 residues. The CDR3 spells CASSLTGVEQFF. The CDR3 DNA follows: TGTGCCAGCAGCTTAACGGGGGTTGAGCAGTTCTTC.

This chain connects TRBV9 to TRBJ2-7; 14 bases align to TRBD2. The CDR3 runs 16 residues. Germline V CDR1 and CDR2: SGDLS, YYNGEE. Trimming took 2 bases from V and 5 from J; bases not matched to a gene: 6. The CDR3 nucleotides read TGTGCCAGCAGCGTTGGGACTAGCGGGAGCCTGAACGAGCAGTACTTC. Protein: CASSVGTSGSLNEQYF.

CDR3 in DNA: TGTGCCAGTAGTATACAGGAGGGTCAGCCCCAGCATTTT. Translating it yields CASSIQEGQPQHF. This chain connects TRBV19 to TRBJ1-5; D gene ambiguous. The V gene lost 2 bases and the J gene lost 6 bases, with 8 bases spanning the gap. The CDR3 spans 13 residues. Germline lookup yields CDR1 LNHDA and CDR2 SQIVND (reference sequence).

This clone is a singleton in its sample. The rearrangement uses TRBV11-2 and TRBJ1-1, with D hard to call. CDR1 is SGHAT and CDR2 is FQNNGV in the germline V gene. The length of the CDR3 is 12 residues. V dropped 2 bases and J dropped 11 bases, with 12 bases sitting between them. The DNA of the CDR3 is TGTGCCAGCAGCTTAACCCCTGGAGGGGCTTTCTTT. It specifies CASSLTPGGAFF.

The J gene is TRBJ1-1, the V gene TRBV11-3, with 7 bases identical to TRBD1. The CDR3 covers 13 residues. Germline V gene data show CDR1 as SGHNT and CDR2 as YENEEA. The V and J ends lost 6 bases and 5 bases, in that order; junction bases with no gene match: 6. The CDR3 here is CASSRGQGTEAFF. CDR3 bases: TGTGCCAGCAGTAGGGGGCAAGGGACTGAAGCTTTCTTT.

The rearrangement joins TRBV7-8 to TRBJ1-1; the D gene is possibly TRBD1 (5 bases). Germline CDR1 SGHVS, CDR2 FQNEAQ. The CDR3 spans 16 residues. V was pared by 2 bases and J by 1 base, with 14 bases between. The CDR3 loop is CASSLFGRGANTEAFF. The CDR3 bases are TGTGCCAGCAGCTTATTTGGGCGAGGGGCGAACACTGAAGCTTTCTTT.

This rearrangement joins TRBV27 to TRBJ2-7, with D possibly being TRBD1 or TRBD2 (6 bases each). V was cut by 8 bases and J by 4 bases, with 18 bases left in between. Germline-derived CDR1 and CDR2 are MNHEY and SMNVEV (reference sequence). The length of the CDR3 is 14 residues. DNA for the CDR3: TGTGCCAGCGGCCGGGGGCAGGTTTATTACGAGCAGTACTTC. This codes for CASGRGQVYYEQYF.

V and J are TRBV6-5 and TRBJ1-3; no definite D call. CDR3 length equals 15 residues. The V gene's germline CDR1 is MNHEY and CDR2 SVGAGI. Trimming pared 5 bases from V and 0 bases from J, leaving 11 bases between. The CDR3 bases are TGTGCCAGCAGTAACTTCAAACTCTCTGGAAACACCATATATTTT. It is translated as CASSNFKLSGNTIYF.

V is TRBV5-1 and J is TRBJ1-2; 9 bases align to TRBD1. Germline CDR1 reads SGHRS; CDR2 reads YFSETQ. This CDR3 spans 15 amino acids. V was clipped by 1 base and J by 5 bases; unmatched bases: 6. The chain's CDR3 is CASSLSLGQGYGYTF. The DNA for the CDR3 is TGCGCCAGCAGCTTGAGTTTGGGACAGGGATATGGCTACACCTTC.

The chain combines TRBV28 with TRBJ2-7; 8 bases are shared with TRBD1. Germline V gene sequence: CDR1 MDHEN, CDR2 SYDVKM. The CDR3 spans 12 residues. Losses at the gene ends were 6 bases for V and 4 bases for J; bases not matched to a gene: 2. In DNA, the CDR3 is TGTGCCAGCAGAAGGACAGGGTACGAGCAGTACTTC. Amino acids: CASRRTGYEQYF.

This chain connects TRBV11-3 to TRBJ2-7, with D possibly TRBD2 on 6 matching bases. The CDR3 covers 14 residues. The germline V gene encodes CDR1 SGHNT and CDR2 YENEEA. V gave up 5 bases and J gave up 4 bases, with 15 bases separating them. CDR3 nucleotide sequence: TGTGCCAGCAGCACGCGGGACTCCTTATACGAGCAGTACTTC. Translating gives CASSTRDSLYEQYF.

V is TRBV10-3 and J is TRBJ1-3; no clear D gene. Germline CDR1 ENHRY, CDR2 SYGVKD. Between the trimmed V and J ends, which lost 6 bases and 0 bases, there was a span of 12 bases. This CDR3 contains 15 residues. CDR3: CAIRGGGFSGNTIYF. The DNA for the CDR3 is TGTGCCATCAGGGGAGGAGGCTTCTCTGGAAACACCATATATTTT.

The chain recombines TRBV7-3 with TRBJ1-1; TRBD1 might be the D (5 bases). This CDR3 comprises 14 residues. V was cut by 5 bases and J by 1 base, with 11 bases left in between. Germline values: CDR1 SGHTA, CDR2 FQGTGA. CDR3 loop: CASSRGDSNTEAFF. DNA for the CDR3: TGTGCCAGCAGCCGGGGGGACTCGAACACTGAAGCTTTCTTT.

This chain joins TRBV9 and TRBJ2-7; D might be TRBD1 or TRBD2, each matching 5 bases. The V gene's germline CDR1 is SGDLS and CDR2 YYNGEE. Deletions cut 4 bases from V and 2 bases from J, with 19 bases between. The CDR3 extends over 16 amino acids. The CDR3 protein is CASSPRGRTGTYEQYF. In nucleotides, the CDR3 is TGTGCCAGCAGCCCCCGGGGACGCACTGGGACCTACGAGCAGTACTTC.

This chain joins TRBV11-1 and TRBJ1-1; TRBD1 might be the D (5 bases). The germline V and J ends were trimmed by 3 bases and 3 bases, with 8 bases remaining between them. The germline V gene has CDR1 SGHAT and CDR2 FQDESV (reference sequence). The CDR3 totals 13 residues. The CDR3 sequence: CASSFGGYTEAFF. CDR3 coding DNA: TGTGCCAGCAGCTTTGGGGGGTACACTGAAGCTTTCTTT.